These 9 T cell receptor beta chains were sequenced from one sample in a study of T cell repertoires in cytomegalovirus infection. Each CDR3 protein gets one entry after TCRdb re-called the reads with MiXCR. Among some 600,000 distinct CDR3 sequences listed, roughly a quarter were seen once. Sequenced: CD8+ T cells from PBMCs. The receptor set was obtained from a human donor in good health (CMV status not recorded). Some clones in this sample may be carry-over from other donors' samples.

This rearrangement joins TRBV29-1 to TRBJ2-1; D might be TRBD1 or TRBD2, each matching 5 bases. The CDR3 consists of 15 residues. CDR1 and CDR2 (germline): SQVTM, ANQGSEA. Trimming shortened V by 1 base and J by 3 bases, and 13 bases separated the two germline ends. The CDR3 loop is CSVEVLGDNYNEQFF. For the CDR3, the DNA is TGCAGCGTTGAAGTACTAGGGGATAACTACAATGAGCAGTTCTTC.

This clonotype was seen a single time. The genes are TRBV20-1 and TRBJ1-1, with D possibly TRBD1 on 5 matching bases. CDR1 and CDR2 (germline): DFQATT, SNEGSKA (reference sequence). The V end was cut by 5 bases, the J end by 3 bases, with 13 bases between. CDR3 length: 13 amino acids. CDR3: CSAFAGGDTEAFF. The DNA for the CDR3 is TGCAGTGCTTTTGCCGGGGGGGACACTGAAGCTTTCTTT.

This clonotype has just a few counts. This chain uses TRBV20-1 with TRBJ1-6, with TRBD1 as a possible D gene (5 bases). CDR3 length: 18 amino acids. V was clipped by 3 bases and J by 8 bases, with 26 bases between them. The V gene's germline CDR1 is DFQATT and CDR2 SNEGSKA (reference sequence). The DNA of the CDR3 is TGCAGTGCTAGTCAGCTTGGGCTGGGGCGTGATCCGGATTCACCCCTCCACTTT. It codes for CSASQLGLGRDPDSPLHF.

The rearrangement joins TRBV20-1 to TRBJ2-7; 11 positions agree with TRBD2. CDR3 length: 13 residues. V gave up 6 bases and J gave up 2 bases; unmatched junction bases: 3. Germline loops: CDR1 DFQATT, CDR2 SNEGSKA (reference sequence). Here the CDR3 reads CSARLAGTYEQYV. CDR3 in DNA: TGCAGTGCCCGACTAGCGGGGACCTACGAGCAGTACGTC.

This clonotype was observed at least ten times. The rearrangement joins TRBV7-6 to TRBJ1-5; 9 bases line up with TRBD1. Looked up from germline, CDR1 is SGHVS and CDR2 is FNYEAQ. V shed 5 bases and J 7 bases; nucleotides not matched to a gene: 6. The CDR3 is 14 amino acids. The CDR3, as DNA: TGTGCCAGCAGCGAGGACAGGGGAGCCCAGCCCCAGCATTTT. Residues: CASSEDRGAQPQHF. Full variable domain (outside the CDR3, taken from reference TRBV7-6 and TRBJ1-5): GAGVSQSPRYKVTKRGQDVALRCDPISGHVSLYWYRQALGQGPEFLTYFNYEAQQDKSGLPNDRFSAERPEGSISTLTIQRTEQRDSAMYRCASSEDRGAQPQHFGDGTRLSIL.

In the case of this clonotype: This may be a read error: a much more frequent sequence differs by one nucleotide. The chain is built from TRBV6-1 and TRBJ1-5; D not certain. Germline CDR1 MNHNS, CDR2 SASEGT. The CDR3 consists of 11 residues. The CDR3 DNA reads as TGTGCCAGCAATTTGGGCGGACCCCTGCATTTT. This translates into CASNLGGPLHF.

This clonotype has ten or more counts. The CDR3 DNA is TGTGCCAGCAGCTTAGTTGGGGGGATTTACGATGAAGCTTTCTTT. It is translated as CASSLVGGIYDEAFF. V usage is TRBV7-8 and J usage is TRBJ1-1; D is possibly TRBD1 (5 bases). CDR3 length: 15 amino acids. Germline V gives CDR1 SGHVS, CDR2 FQNEAQ. V was shortened by 1 base and J by 7 bases, with 16 bases between the two germline ends.

Concerning this clonotype: Germline is not matched at one junction end, which may reflect a read error. The chain joins TRBV7-6 to TRBJ2-5, with D perhaps matching TRBD1 (6 bases). This CDR3 has 14 residues. Germline lookup yields CDR1 SGHVS and CDR2 FNYEAQ. The CDR3 DNA is TGTACCAGCAGCCTACGGCAGGGGCTGGAGACCCAGTACTTC. Protein: CTSSLRQGLETQYF.

This clonotype was counted between two and nine times. The CDR3 sequence: CASSLTSGGPFDTQYF. CDR3 in DNA: TGTGCCAGCAGTTTGACTAGCGGGGGCCCCTTTGATACGCAGTATTTT. The genes are TRBV28 and TRBJ2-3, with 12 nucleotides matching TRBD2. V shed 3 bases and J 6 bases; nucleotides not matched to a gene: 7. The CDR3 runs to 16 residues. From germline, CDR1 is MDHEN and CDR2 SYDVKM.